This T cell receptor beta chain was identified during a study of blood T cell repertoires in COVID-19. Study processing details: Nucleated cell number was recorded as an estimate derived from reference gene primer amplification. Clones were sequenced by immunoSEQ multiplex PCR, and TCRdb holds only the in-frame ones, with some missing. V and J calls and clone size come straight from that table; D and trimming were deduced from the DNA. The sample yields roughly 110,000 clones, around 80% seen once. The junction had 12 bases not matched to a gene; V was cut back by 4 bases and J by 4 bases. Per germline, CDR1 SGHDN and CDR2 FVKESK. The CDR3 contains 17 residues. A few counts support this clone.

The source of this sequence is a man between 65 and 79 years old with acute or convalescent COVID-19. This chain joins TRBV14 and TRBJ1-1; TRBD1 aligns across 10 bases. Sequencing was carried out using peripheral blood. The CDR3 reads CASSRGQGDPRGTEAFF. For the CDR3, the DNA is TGTGCCAGCAGCCGAGGACAGGGGGATCCGAGGGGCACTGAAGCTTTCTTT. The full variable domain, completed using reference TRBV14 and TRBJ1-1, is EAGVTQFPSHSVIEKGQTVTLRCDPISGHDNLYWYRRVMGKEIKFLLHFVKESKQDESGMPNNRFLAERTGGTYSTLKVQPAELEDSGVYFCASSRGQGDPRGTEAFFGQGTRLTVV.